The 17 T cell receptor beta chains below come from one sample, sequenced in a study of cytomegalovirus exposure and HLA in healthy donors. PCR primers comprised 60 Vbeta and 13 Jbeta primers. TCRdb keeps only in-frame clones here, not all; method: immunoSEQ multiplex PCR. This table holds 180,000 or so clones, nearly 80% found once. Sequencing was carried out using PBMCs. The receptors originated from a female donor in good health and CMV-seronegative.

This sequence joins TRBV30 and TRBJ1-6; no clear D. The CDR3 totals 15 residues. Per germline, CDR1 GTSNPN and CDR2 SVGIG (reference sequence). V lost 0 bases and J 0 bases, leaving 6 bases between the germline ends. The CDR3 here is CAWSVGSSYNSPLHF. CDR3 nucleotides: TGTGCCTGGAGTGTCGGGAGCTCCTATAATTCACCCCTCCACTTT. Full variable domain (missing parts from reference TRBV30 and TRBJ1-6): SQTIHQWPATLVQPVGSPLSLECTVEGTSNPNLYWYRQAAGRGLQLLFYSVGIGQISSEVPQNLSASRPQDRQFILSSKKLLLSDSGFYLCAWSVGSSYNSPLHFGNGTRLTVT.

This chain joins TRBV30 and TRBJ2-7; no firm D call. Germline lookup yields CDR1 GTSNPN and CDR2 SVGIG (reference sequence). The CDR3 totals 15 residues. V was pared by 2 bases and J by 3 bases, with 17 bases between. Here the CDR3 DNA reads TGTGCCTGGAGTTGGGTTCGGCAGGCTAACTACGAGCAGTACTTC. Translation gives CAWSWVRQANYEQYF.

The chain recombines TRBV7-2 with TRBJ2-7; 9 bases align to TRBD2. The germline gives CDR1 SGHTA, CDR2 FQGNSA. The ends lost 8 bases at V and 0 bases at J; junction bases unmatched: 5. The CDR3 totals 14 residues. CDR3 bases: TGTGCCAGCGGAAATAGCGGGAGCTCCTACGAGCAGTACTTC. It yields the protein CASGNSGSSYEQYF.

The chain recombines TRBV7-2 with TRBJ2-1; 10 positions match TRBD2. CDR3 length: 15 amino acids. Losses at the gene ends were 5 bases for V and 4 bases for J; bases not matched to a gene: 5. The germline V gene encodes CDR1 SGHTA and CDR2 FQGNSA. This CDR3 is CASSKLAGAYNEQFF. The CDR3, as DNA: TGTGCCAGCAGCAAGCTAGCGGGAGCTTACAATGAGCAGTTCTTC.

Only a few counts were recorded for this clone. The chain combines TRBV4-1 with TRBJ2-5, with 7 bases matching TRBD1. The J call is uncertain, as TRBJ2-7 better fits the DNA end. Germline V gives CDR1 MGHRA, CDR2 YSYEKL. This CDR3 is 13 amino acids long. CDR3 nucleotide sequence: TGCGCCAGCAGCCAAGAGAACAGGGGCGAGCAGTACTTC. This gives the protein CASSQENRGEQYF.

This clone was seen more than once but under ten times. The gene calls are TRBV27 and TRBJ2-1; 8 positions agree with TRBD2. The V segment lost 5 bases and the J segment 10 bases; nucleotides outside the gene matches: 4. CDR1 MNHEY and CDR2 SMNVEV come from the germline V gene (reference sequence). CDR3 length equals 12 residues. This chain's CDR3 is CASSQVAGEQFF. The CDR3 DNA sequence: TGTGCCAGCAGTCAGGTAGCGGGAGAGCAGTTCTTC.

This chain connects TRBV27 to TRBJ1-1; D perhaps matches TRBD1 (5 bases). V was clipped by 3 bases and J by 1 base, with 6 bases between them. Per the germline V gene, CDR1 is MNHEY and CDR2 is SMNVEV (reference sequence). The CDR3 consists of 13 residues. Written as DNA, the CDR3 is TGTGCCAGCAGTTTGGGGCGGAACACTGAAGCTTTCTTT. Its translation is CASSLGRNTEAFF.

V is TRBV11-2 and J is TRBJ1-3; D is unresolved. The CDR3 consists of 17 residues. Per germline, CDR1 SGHAT and CDR2 FQNNGV. Trimming took off 3 bases at V and 0 bases at J, with 15 bases between the two ends. CDR3 sequence: CASSFVSKLSSGNTIYF. CDR3 DNA: TGTGCCAGCAGCTTCGTTTCCAAACTGAGCTCTGGAAACACCATATATTTT. Full variable domain (rest looked up from reference TRBV11-2 and TRBJ1-3): EAGVAQSPRYKIIEKRQSVAFWCNPISGHATLYWYQQILGQGPKLLIQFQNNGVVDDSQLPKDRFSAERLKGVDSTLKIQPAKLEDSAVYLCASSFVSKLSSGNTIYFGEGSWLTVV.

V and J are TRBV4-2 and TRBJ2-7, with D tentatively TRBD1 (5 bases). Germline-derived CDR1 and CDR2 are LGHNA and YNFKEQ. The ends were cut back, 5 bases at V and 3 bases at J, with 14 bases in the middle. This CDR3 region has 14 residues. Here the CDR3 reads CASSALSGYYEQYF. CDR3 nucleotides: TGTGCCAGCAGCGCTCTCTCAGGGTACTACGAGCAGTACTTC.

This clone has only one observation. The chain employs TRBV5-8 and TRBJ2-5; 7 bases are a match to TRBD1. Germline CDR1 reads SGHTS; CDR2 reads YDEGEE. V shed 4 bases, J shed 6 bases, and the junction held 12 bases outside the gene matches. This CDR3 is 15 amino acids long. CDR3 DNA: TGTGCCAGCAGCATCGAACCATCAGGGGGACAGACCCAGTACTTC. Residues: CASSIEPSGGQTQYF. Combining the CDR3 with reference TRBV5-8 and TRBJ2-5 gives the whole variable domain EAGVTQSPTHLIKTRGQQATLRCSPISGHTSVYWYQQALGLGLQFLLWYDEGEERNRGNFPPRFSGRQFPNYSSELNVNALELEDSALYLCASSIEPSGGQTQYFGPGTRLLVL.

This sequence joins TRBV7-2 and TRBJ1-2, with 8 bases lining up with TRBD1. The germline V gene has CDR1 SGHTA and CDR2 FQGNSA. This CDR3 is 15 amino acids long. Trimming at V came to 5 bases and at J to 4 bases, leaving 9 bases not matched to a gene. The CDR3 region is CASSQGVDRGYGYTF. In DNA, the CDR3 is TGTGCCAGCAGCCAGGGTGTAGACAGGGGCTATGGCTACACCTTC.

The V and J genes are TRBV7-2 and TRBJ1-5, with TRBD1 identical over 8 bases. Germline assignment: CDR1 SGHTA and CDR2 FQGNSA. This CDR3 comprises 16 residues. With 1 base clipped from V and 0 bases from J, the junction kept 2 bases outside the gene matches. The CDR3 region is CASSLEQGDSNQPQHF. Written as DNA, the CDR3 is TGTGCCAGCAGCTTAGAACAGGGGGATAGCAATCAGCCCCAGCATTTT.

J is TRBJ2-3 and V is TRBV28; 8 bases are a match to TRBD2. After removal of 3 bases from V and 3 bases from J, the junction contained 5 bases not matched to a gene. The CDR3 totals 15 residues. Germline CDR1 MDHEN, CDR2 SYDVKM. Written as DNA, the CDR3 is TGTGCCAGCAGTTTTCGGCTAGCGGGTACAGATACGCAGTATTTT. Amino acids: CASSFRLAGTDTQYF.

This sequence joins TRBV6-1 and TRBJ2-1; 13 nucleotides align to TRBD2. V trimming: 2 bases; J trimming: 7 bases; junction bases outside the gene matches: 5. The CDR3 sequence is 16 residues long. Germline V gene sequence: CDR1 MNHNS, CDR2 SASEGT. The CDR3 coding sequence is TGTGCCAGCAGTGAAAGGCTACTAGCGGGAGGGAATGAGCAGTTCTTC. Its translation: CASSERLLAGGNEQFF.

The J gene is TRBJ2-5, the V gene TRBV2; 9 nucleotides align to TRBD2. The V and J ends lost 7 bases and 5 bases, in that order; junction bases with no gene match: 11. Germline CDR1 SNHLY, CDR2 FYNNEI. CDR3 length equals 15 residues. The CDR3 is CASMGAGGVRETQYF. The CDR3 bases are TGTGCCAGCATGGGAGCGGGGGGAGTCCGGGAGACCCAGTACTTC.

This chain links TRBV15 with TRBJ2-5; TRBD1 matches at 8 bases. The CDR3 covers 14 residues. In germline, CDR1 is LNHNV, CDR2 YYDKDF (reference sequence). J was trimmed by 5 bases and V by 0 bases; bases with no gene match: 2. The CDR3 protein is CATSREDREETQYF. CDR3 DNA: TGTGCCACCAGCAGAGAGGACAGGGAGGAGACCCAGTACTTC. The whole variable domain, remainder taken from reference TRBV15 and TRBJ2-5, is DAMVIQNPRYQVTQFGKPVTLSCSQTLNHNVMYWYQQKSSQAPKLLFHYYDKDFNNEADTPDNFQSRRPNTSFCFLDIRSPGLGDTAMYLCATSREDREETQYFGPGTRLLVL.

The V and J genes are TRBV7-8 and TRBJ2-3, with no clear D. Germline loops: CDR1 SGHVS, CDR2 FQNEAQ. The ends were cut back, 0 bases at V and 1 base at J, with 11 bases in the middle. The CDR3 runs 16 residues. CDR3 coding DNA: TGTGCCAGCAGCTTAGCGAGGATAGGAGGCACAGATACGCAGTATTTT. Its translation is CASSLARIGGTDTQYF.